The present T cell receptor (beta chain) was sequenced within a study of shared clonotypes between healthy human individuals. This clone came up once. Generated by immunoSEQ multiplex PCR, the TCRdb table keeps only in-frame clones and is missing some. The sample holds about 2,200,000 clones, under 95% seen once. Naive CD8 cells, CD45RO-negative and positively selected for CCR7, excluded terminally differentiated effector memory CD45RA+ cells. Germline CDR1 is MNHNS and CDR2 is SASEGT. CDR3 length: 15 residues. The V and J ends lost 6 bases and 4 bases respectively, with 16 bases between them. The sequence was obtained from a man younger than 30 in good health. Some clones in this sample may be carry-over from other donors' samples. J is TRBJ2-1 and V is TRBV6-1; TRBD2 is a possible D gene (6 bases). Sequences were obtained from naive CD8+ T cells from PBMCs. Here the CDR3 reads CASSAGPSLYNEQFF. The CDR3 DNA sequence: TGTGCCAGCAGCGCGGGACCGTCTCTTTACAATGAGCAGTTCTTC.